The next 18 T cell receptor beta chains were all read from a single sample in a study of regulatory T cells in long-lasting Graves disease. Arm-PCR of CDR3 regions with iRepertoire HTBI primers generated TCR beta libraries. TCRdb fed the multiplex PCR reads into MiXCR, producing one record per CDR3 protein. The sample has a few hundred thousand distinct CDR3 sequences, around a quarter seen once. Stated time point: persistent/refractory GD, antithyroid drugs over 5 years with positive TRAb. The TCR library was made from RNA extracted from PBMCs. The sequenced sample was peripheral blood mononuclear cells (PBMCs), obtained when the disease was refractory, from a patient treated with antithyroid drugs. These receptor sequences come from a female donor with Graves disease.

This clonotype was picked up a small number of times. The rearrangement uses TRBV19 and TRBJ1-2; the D is unclear. The germline V gene encodes CDR1 LNHDA and CDR2 SQIVND (reference sequence). This CDR3 contains 15 residues. Trimming pared 3 bases from V and 2 bases from J, leaving 13 bases between. CDR3 sequence reads: CASSIPGRLNYGYTF. The CDR3, as DNA: TGTGCCAGTAGTATTCCCGGCAGGCTGAACTATGGCTACACCTTC.

V and J are TRBV5-8 and TRBJ2-5; TRBD1 or TRBD2 may be the D gene (5 bases each). The CDR3 runs 14 residues. V lost 1 base and J 5 bases, leaving 12 bases between the germline ends. CDR1 is SGHTS, CDR2 YDEGEE, per germline. The CDR3, as DNA: TGTGCCAGCAGCTTGACTCTAGGGGAGGAGACCCAGTACTTC. Residues: CASSLTLGEETQYF.

V and J are TRBV2 and TRBJ2-2; TRBD2 agrees at 11 bases. Germline V gene data show CDR1 as SNHLY and CDR2 as FYNNEI. CDR3 length equals 20 residues. Trimming at V came to 5 bases and at J to 6 bases, leaving 20 bases not matched to a gene. The DNA of the CDR3 is TGTGCCAGCAGTCCCCTGGAATTCCGAACTAGCGGGAGTTTAGCCGGGGAGCTGTTTTTT. Residues: CASSPLEFRTSGSLAGELFF.

This clonotype was recorded at least ten times. This rearrangement joins TRBV2 to TRBJ2-7; D ambiguous. Trimming cost V 3 bases and J 3 bases, with 6 bases left between them. Germline CDR1 and CDR2: SNHLY and FYNNEI. The CDR3 is 12 residues long. The chain's CDR3 is CASSEASYEQYF. In DNA form, the CDR3 reads TGTGCCAGCAGTGAGGCCAGCTACGAGCAGTACTTC.

The V call is TRBV12-3 or TRBV12-4, the J call TRBJ2-2, with TRBD2 as a possible D gene (5 bases). The CDR3 sequence is 15 residues long. The V and J ends lost 7 bases and 4 bases respectively, with 16 bases between them. CDR3 in DNA: TGTGCCAGCACCCGCGGGCGTGGAGGCACCGGGGAGCTGTTTTTT. Translation gives CASTRGRGGTGELFF.

In this sample, this clonotype turned up a few times. The gene calls are TRBV12-3 or TRBV12-4 and TRBJ1-4; D call uncertain. The CDR3 sequence is 14 residues long. Trimming took off 5 bases at V and 4 bases at J, with 11 bases between the two ends. The CDR3 DNA is TGTGCCAGCAGTCTGGGTGGCCTTAATGAAAAACTGTTTTTT. Translating gives CASSLGGLNEKLFF.

Many counts were recorded for this clonotype. Relative to the germline gene, one junction end is altered; a read error may explain this. This chain uses TRBV12-5 with TRBJ2-5; no reliable D call. The CDR3 spans 12 residues. Per germline, CDR1 LGHNT and CDR2 FRNRAP. The CDR3 sequence: CASGLVSQALDF. CDR3 bases: TGTGCTAGTGGTTTGGTAAGCCAGGCTTTGGACTTC.

The chain has TRBV7-3 and TRBJ2-1; TRBD2 matches at 9 bases. The CDR3 contains 15 residues. With 0 bases clipped from V and 6 bases from J, the junction kept 3 bases outside the gene matches. CDR1 is SGHTA and CDR2 is FQGTGA in the germline V gene. CDR3 sequence reads: CASSLTLAGSNEQFF. For the CDR3, the DNA is TGTGCCAGCAGCTTAACCCTAGCGGGAAGCAATGAGCAGTTCTTC.

The chain joins TRBV29-1 to TRBJ2-1; D is perhaps TRBD1 (6 bases). Germline CDR1 and CDR2: SQVTM and ANQGSEA. The CDR3 is 14 amino acids. Trimming pared 0 bases from V and 3 bases from J, leaving 9 bases between. CDR3 residues: CSVEDWDIYNEQFF. The CDR3 DNA reads as TGCAGCGTTGAAGATTGGGACATCTACAATGAGCAGTTCTTC.

This clonotype was observed many times. The V and J genes are TRBV15 and TRBJ2-7, with D perhaps matching TRBD2 (6 bases). The V and J ends lost 6 bases and 0 bases respectively, with 12 bases between them. From germline, CDR1 is LNHNV and CDR2 YYDKDF (reference sequence). This CDR3 is 14 amino acids long. CDR3 nucleotides: TGTGCCACCAGATCGGGAGAAAGCTCCTACGAGCAGTACTTC. Residues: CATRSGESSYEQYF.

The chain carries TRBV7-9 and TRBJ2-5; 10 nucleotides agree with TRBD2. The length of the CDR3 is 15 residues. V trimming: 2 bases; J trimming: 5 bases; junction bases outside the gene matches: 5. Looked up from germline, CDR1 is SEHNR and CDR2 is FQNEAQ (reference sequence). The CDR3 region is CASSLLAGDRETQYF. The CDR3 nucleotides are TGTGCCAGCAGCTTACTAGCGGGAGACAGGGAGACCCAGTACTTC.

As concerns this clonotype: One junction end disagrees with the germline gene, perhaps due to a read error. V is TRBV10-3 and J is TRBJ2-5; D gene uncertain. Germline CDR1 ENHRY, CDR2 SYGVKD. This CDR3 contains 13 residues. This CDR3 is CASTPQAQEIQYF. In DNA, the CDR3 is TGTGCCTCTACCCCCCAGGCCCAAGAGATCCAGTACTTC.

In regard to this clonotype: A much larger clone is a single base away; this may be a read error. This chain links TRBV15 with TRBJ1-1, with D unclear. The CDR3 extends over 13 amino acids. Germline CDR1 LNHNV, CDR2 YYDKDF (reference sequence). The CDR3 protein is CATSPGGYTVAFF. The CDR3 bases are TGTGCCACCTCCCCAGGAGGGTACACTGTAGCTTTCTTT.

The chain links TRBV4-1 to TRBJ1-5; D gene ambiguous. The CDR3 spans 17 residues. CDR1 is MGHRA and CDR2 is YSYEKL in the germline V gene. Trimming left V 3 bases short and J 0 bases short, with 15 bases between. The CDR3 DNA follows: TGCGCCAGCAGCCAGACGGGTAGCGTTTATAGCAATCAGCCCCAGCATTTT. Protein: CASSQTGSVYSNQPQHF.

This clonotype was recorded many times. The junction departs from germline at one end; a sequencing error may be responsible. V and J are TRBV29-1 and TRBJ1-1; no definite D call. The CDR3 runs to 13 residues. Germline CDR1 is SQVTM and CDR2 is ANQGSEA. The CDR3 DNA is TGCAGTGTTGTGGGTTCCTTGGTTGCTGAAGCTTTCTTT. It encodes CSVVGSLVAEAFF.

This clonotype was seen repeatedly, ten times or more. This chain connects TRBV24-1 to TRBJ2-7; maybe TRBD1 (6 bases). Trimming removed 5 bases from V and 3 bases from J, with 16 bases in between. The CDR3 runs 15 residues. From germline, CDR1 is KGHDR and CDR2 SFDVKD. CDR3 sequence: CATSGVYGQFYEQYF. The CDR3 DNA sequence: TGTGCCACCAGTGGGGTCTACGGACAGTTCTACGAGCAGTACTTC.

In the case of this clonotype: A single base separates this from a much larger clone, so it may be a read error. The J gene is TRBJ1-1, the V gene TRBV6-5; D possibly corresponds to TRBD1 (5 bases). The germline CDR1 and CDR2 sequences are MNHEY and SVGAGI. The CDR3 is made up of 16 amino acids. The CDR3 loop reads CASSLWAARGNAEAFF. The CDR3 DNA reads as TGTGCCAGCAGTTTATGGGCAGCGCGGGGGAACGCTGAAGCTTTCTTT.

This clonotype appeared many times. V and J are TRBV28 and TRBJ2-5; 7 bases line up with TRBD1. The CDR3 loop spans 15 amino acids. V was clipped by 4 bases and J by 2 bases; unmatched bases: 7. Germline CDR1 is MDHEN and CDR2 is SYDVKM. The CDR3 sequence: CASSYGTVLQETQYF. CDR3 sequence (DNA): TGTGCCAGCAGTTACGGGACAGTCCTACAAGAGACCCAGTACTTC.